The TCR beta chain under discussion was sequenced for a study of CD8 T cells in Susac syndrome. TCR beta from blood CD8+ and CD4+ T cells was sequenced. Negative isolation yielded CD4+ and CD8+ T cells, and FACS enriched TEMRA cells. An input of about 0.45 to 1 ug of RNA was subjected to reverse transcription using random hexamers. Amplification of TCR beta CDR3 used immunoSEQ multiplex PCR across 54 Vbeta and 13 Jbeta. Via MiXCR, TCRdb re-called the immunoSEQ multiplex PCR reads, giving one row per CDR3 protein. The sample contains roughly 160,000 distinct CDR3 sequences, 90% to 95% of which appear only once. Germline V lookup: CDR1 SQVTM, CDR2 ANQGSEA. The V end was cut by 1 base, the J end by 2 bases, with 11 bases between. The CDR3 has 14 amino acids.

The clonotype was recovered from a human donor in good health. What was sequenced was CD4+ T cells from PBMCs. The chain employs TRBV29-1 and TRBJ1-2; D gene ambiguous. CDR3 loop: CSVEAPNPNYGYTF. CDR3 DNA: TGCAGCGTTGAAGCTCCCAACCCAAACTATGGCTACACCTTC.